The clone carrying this T cell receptor (beta chain) was seen a few times. Its antigen remains unknown. The data belong to a study of cytomegalovirus exposure and HLA in healthy donors. General observations from the study: Being productive about 87% or about 30% of the time was typical of most TCR beta V segments in an earlier analysis.

Germline V CDR1 and CDR2: MDHEN, SYDVKM. Losses at the gene ends were 8 bases for V and 6 bases for J; bases not matched to a gene: 1. The CDR3 extends over 11 amino acids. The study ran its PCR with 60 Vbeta and 13 Jbeta primers. Sequencing was performed with immunoSEQ multiplex PCR; in TCRdb, only in-frame clones are kept and a portion is missing. The table has roughly 100,000 clones, 69% seen once; the top ten hold 3.2%. This clonotype was sampled from a young man in good health and CMV-seronegative. Sequences were obtained from PBMCs. The chain is built from TRBV28 and TRBJ2-7, with 10 positions matching TRBD1. Written as DNA, the CDR3 is TGTGCCAGCCGGACAGGGGGCGAGCAGTACTTC. This encodes CASRTGGEQYF.